This is a list of T cell receptor beta chains from one sample in a study of blood T cell repertoires in COVID-19. Sequencing used immunoSEQ multiplex PCR; TCRdb keeps in-frame clones, though not all of them. This table holds about 130,000 clones, around 89% found once. Specimen: peripheral blood. The receptors here all came from a man aged 60 to 75 with COVID-19, enrolled during active disease. Both conserved end residues are part of each CDR3. The D gene is left open where the match is weak. Size values are once, few and many counts, or a class for expanded clones, and some rows have none.

size	J	D	V	CDR3	DNA
-	TRBJ1-2	-	TRBV6-2/TRBV6-3	CASSRVNYGYTF	TGTGCCAGCAGTCGGGTTAACTATGGCTACACCTTC
-	TRBJ1-1	TRBD1	TRBV28	CASSSGQGDTEAFF	TGTGCCAGCAGTTCTGGACAGGGGGACACTGAAGCTTTCTTT
-	TRBJ2-1	TRBD1	TRBV6-6	CASSPFMDRVAYNEQFF	TGTGCCAGCAGTCCCTTCATGGACAGGGTGGCCTACAATGAGCAGTTCTTC
-	TRBJ2-7	-	TRBV4-2	CASSQDGRGLYEQYF	TGTGCCAGCAGCCAAGACGGGCGGGGACTCTACGAGCAGTACTTC
-	TRBJ2-1	TRBD1	TRBV30	CAWSGQGYNEQFF	TGTGCCTGGTCGGGACAGGGCTACAATGAGCAGTTCTTC
-	TRBJ2-5	-	TRBV30	CAWSGAGRLETQYF	TGTGCCTGGAGTGGGGCGGGTAGGTTGGAGACCCAGTACTTC
-	TRBJ1-4	-	TRBV18	CASSPVAVTNEKLFF	TGTGCCAGCTCACCAGTCGCAGTAACTAATGAAAAACTGTTTTTT
-	TRBJ1-1	-	TRBV28	CASNFWGRGTEAFF	TGTGCCAGCAATTTTTGGGGCAGGGGCACTGAAGCTTTCTTT
-	TRBJ1-1	-	TRBV3-1/TRBV3-2	CASSQRGGTEAFF	TGTGCCAGCAGCCAGCGGGGGGGGACTGAAGCTTTCTTT
-	TRBJ2-7	-	TRBV5-1	CASSLAGTGRDEQYF	TGCGCCAGCAGCTTGGCCGGCACAGGGCGCGACGAGCAGTACTTC
-	TRBJ1-4	-	TRBV7-6	CASSTPYPELGALNEKLFF	TGTGCCAGCAGCACCCCTTACCCGGAGTTGGGGGCTTTGAATGAAAAACTGTTTTTT
-	TRBJ1-1	TRBD1	TRBV10-3	CAISPGQGNTEAFF	TGTGCCATCAGCCCGGGACAGGGGAACACTGAAGCTTTCTTT
-	TRBJ1-4	-	TRBV19	CASSFYRTYNEKLFF	TGTGCCAGTAGTTTTTACAGAACCTATAATGAAAAACTGTTTTTT
-	TRBJ2-7	-	TRBV30	CAWSGQTYEQYF	TGTGCCTGGAGCGGACAAACCTACGAGCAGTACTTC
-	TRBJ2-3	TRBD2	TRBV5-6	CASTLGQRGGGADTQYF	TGTGCCAGCACCCTGGGGCAGCGGGGGGGCGGCGCAGATACGCAGTATTTT
few	TRBJ1-1	TRBD1	TRBV28	CASHEQGTSAF	TGTGCCAGCCACGAACAGGGGACGAGCGCCTTT
-	TRBJ2-2	-	TRBV4-2	CASSQELGDFSSNTGELFF	TGTGCCAGCAGCCAAGAGTTAGGGGACTTCTCTTCGAACACCGGGGAGCTGTTTTTT
-	TRBJ1-1	-	TRBV6-5	CASKRSSRIYTEAFF	TGTGCCAGCAAGAGGTCCTCTAGGATATACACTGAAGCTTTCTTT
-	TRBJ1-5	TRBD1	TRBV27	CASSLGTANSNQPQHF	TGTGCCAGCAGTTTAGGGACAGCGAATAGCAATCAGCCCCAGCATTTT
-	TRBJ1-2	TRBD1	TRBV2	CARGQGALGYTF	TGTGCCAGGGGACAGGGGGCTTTAGGCTACACCTTC
-	TRBJ1-1	TRBD1	TRBV10-3	CAIDGQGLGTEAFF	TGTGCCATCGACGGACAGGGCCTAGGGACTGAAGCTTTCTTT
-	TRBJ1-1	-	TRBV5-3	CARSPDPGRGEAFF	TGTGCCAGAAGCCCGGACCCAGGTCGGGGTGAAGCTTTCTTT
-	TRBJ1-1	TRBD1	TRBV19	CASSTFGQGLTEAFF	TGTGCCAGTAGTACCTTCGGACAGGGCTTAACTGAAGCTTTCTTT
-	TRBJ2-2	TRBD1	TRBV5-1	CASSVSRGLDTGELFF	TGCGCCAGCAGCGTCTCCAGGGGGCTTGACACCGGGGAGCTGTTTTTT
-	TRBJ2-7	-	TRBV19	CASSAKLLGLGYEQYF	TGTGCCAGTAGTGCTAAATTATTAGGACTCGGCTACGAGCAGTACTTC
-	TRBJ2-2	-	TRBV18	CASSRIPGGTGELFF	TGTGCCAGCTCACGGATTCCTGGAGGCACCGGGGAGCTGTTTTTT
-	TRBJ1-2	-	TRBV5-1	CASSLGGRGAYGYTF	TGCGCCAGCAGCTTGGGAGGACGGGGGGCCTATGGCTACACCTTC
-	TRBJ1-2	TRBD1	TRBV4-1	CASSQTGGLGYTF	TGCGCCAGCAGCCAAACAGGGGGCCTTGGCTACACCTTC
-	TRBJ2-7	-	TRBV7-9	CASSLSPETSYEQYF	TGTGCCAGCAGCCTTTCCCCGGAGACCTCCTACGAGCAGTACTTC
-	TRBJ2-2	TRBD2	TRBV5-6	CASRYAGTSGGPGELFF	TGTGCCAGCAGGTATGCGGGGACTAGCGGAGGTCCCGGGGAGCTGTTTTTT
-	TRBJ2-2	-	TRBV9	CASSVATAGTGELFF	TGTGCCAGCAGCGTAGCTACCGCCGGCACCGGGGAGCTGTTTTTT
-	TRBJ1-2	TRBD1	TRBV3-1/TRBV3-2	CASSLRDRPNYGYTF	TGTGCCAGCAGCCTAAGGGACAGGCCGAACTATGGCTACACCTTC
-	TRBJ1-1	-	TRBV27	CASSPGGSNTEAFF	TGTGCCAGCAGCCCTGGAGGGTCGAACACTGAAGCTTTCTTT
few	TRBJ2-7	-	TRBV5-4	CASSRERDTSYEQYF	TGTGCCAGCAGCCGCGAAAGGGACACGTCCTACGAGCAGTACTTC
-	TRBJ2-2	TRBD2	TRBV5-6	CASSGRGWASGQNTGELFF	TGTGCCAGCAGCGGGCGTGGGTGGGCTAGCGGACAGAACACCGGGGAGCTGTTTTTT
once	TRBJ1-2	TRBD1	TRBV18	CASSPGQGNYGYTF	TGTGCCAGCTCACCCGGACAGGGTAACTATGGCTACACCTTC
-	TRBJ1-6	TRBD1	TRBV4-1	CASSQDWDRVNSPLHF	TGCGCCAGCAGCCAAGATTGGGACAGGGTCAATTCACCCCTCCACTTT
-	TRBJ1-5	-	TRBV3-1/TRBV3-2	CASSQDRVIQGGQPQHF	TGTGCCAGCAGCCAAGACCGAGTTATACAGGGCGGTCAGCCCCAGCATTTT
-	TRBJ1-3	-	TRBV7-2	CASSHYRFSGNTIYF	TGTGCCAGCAGTCACTACAGGTTCTCTGGAAACACCATATATTTT
-	TRBJ1-1	TRBD1	TRBV27	CASSSPGGTAFF	TGTGCCAGCAGTTCCCCAGGGGGCACGGCTTTCTTT
-	TRBJ1-6	-	TRBV10-3	CAIRTASYNSPLHF	TGTGCCATCCGGACAGCCTCCTATAATTCACCCCTCCACTTT
-	TRBJ2-7	TRBD1	TRBV11-3	CASSKGQGASEQYF	TGTGCCAGCAGTAAAGGACAGGGGGCAAGCGAGCAGTACTTC
-	TRBJ1-5	-	TRBV6-5	CASSPSRGQPQHF	TGTGCCAGCAGTCCTAGTCGTGGTCAGCCCCAGCATTTT